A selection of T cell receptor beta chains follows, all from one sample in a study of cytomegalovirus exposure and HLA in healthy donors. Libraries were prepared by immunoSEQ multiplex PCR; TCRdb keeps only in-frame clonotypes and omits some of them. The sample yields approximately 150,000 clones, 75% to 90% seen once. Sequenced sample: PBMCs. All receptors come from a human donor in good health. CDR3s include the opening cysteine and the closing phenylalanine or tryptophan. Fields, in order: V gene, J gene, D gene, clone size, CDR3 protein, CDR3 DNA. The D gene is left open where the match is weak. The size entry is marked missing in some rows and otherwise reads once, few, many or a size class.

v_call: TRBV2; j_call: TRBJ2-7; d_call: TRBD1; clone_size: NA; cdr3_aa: CARVAQGAMNATGQYF; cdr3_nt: TGTGCCAGAGTGGCCCAGGGGGCAATGAATGCCACCGGGCAGTACTTC
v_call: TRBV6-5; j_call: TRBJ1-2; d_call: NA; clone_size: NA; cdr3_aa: CASSGGRIANYGYTF; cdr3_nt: TGTGCCAGCAGCGGGGGACGGATAGCTAACTATGGCTACACCTTC
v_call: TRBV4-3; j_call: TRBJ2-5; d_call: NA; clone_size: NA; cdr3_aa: CASSQEAWRTQYF; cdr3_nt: TGCGCCAGCAGCCAAGAGGCGTGGAGGACCCAGTACTTC
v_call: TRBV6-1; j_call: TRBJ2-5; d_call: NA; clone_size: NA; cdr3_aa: CASSVREETQYF; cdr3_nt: TGTGCCAGCAGTGTCAGGGAAGAGACCCAGTACTTC
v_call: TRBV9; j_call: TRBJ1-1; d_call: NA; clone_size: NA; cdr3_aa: CASSDPPGTQLMHTEAFF; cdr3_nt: TGTGCCAGCAGCGACCCCCCCGGGACTCAACTTATGCACACTGAAGCTTTCTTT
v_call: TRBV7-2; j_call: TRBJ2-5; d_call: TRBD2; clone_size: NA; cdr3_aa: CASSSLLAGGSQETQYF; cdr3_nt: TGTGCCAGCAGCTCGCTATTAGCGGGGGGGTCACAAGAGACCCAGTACTTC
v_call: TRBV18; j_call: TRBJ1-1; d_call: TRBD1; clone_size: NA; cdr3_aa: CASSLSTGANTEAFF; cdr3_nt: TGTGCCAGCTCACTATCGACAGGGGCGAACACTGAAGCTTTCTTT
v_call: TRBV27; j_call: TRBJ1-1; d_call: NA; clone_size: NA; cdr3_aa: CASSLTTANTEAFF; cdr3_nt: TGTGCCAGCAGTTTAACGACAGCGAACACTGAAGCTTTCTTT
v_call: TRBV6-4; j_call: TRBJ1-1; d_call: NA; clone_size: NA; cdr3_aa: CASSDTIGDTEAFF; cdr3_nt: TGTGCCAGCAGTGACACCATAGGAGACACTGAAGCTTTCTTT
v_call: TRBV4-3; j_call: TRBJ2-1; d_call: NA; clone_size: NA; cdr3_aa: CASSQAVRAEQFF; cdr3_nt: TGCGCCAGCAGCCAAGCGGTCCGCGCGGAGCAGTTCTTC
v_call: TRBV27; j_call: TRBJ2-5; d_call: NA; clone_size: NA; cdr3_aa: CASSLGAWETQYF; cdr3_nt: TGTGCCAGCAGTTTAGGGGCTTGGGAGACCCAGTACTTC
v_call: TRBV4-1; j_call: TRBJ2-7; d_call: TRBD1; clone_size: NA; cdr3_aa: CASSPQGPSYEQYF; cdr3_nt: TGCGCCAGCAGCCCACAGGGGCCCTCCTACGAGCAGTACTTC
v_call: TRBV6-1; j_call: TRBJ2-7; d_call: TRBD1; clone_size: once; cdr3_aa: CASSEAVGQGAVEQYF; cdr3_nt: TGTGCCAGCAGTGAAGCCGTGGGACAGGGGGCTGTAGAGCAGTACTTC
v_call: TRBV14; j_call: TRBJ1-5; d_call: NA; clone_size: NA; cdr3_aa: CASSQVRTHQPQHF; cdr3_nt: TGTGCCAGCAGCCAAGTTAGAACGCATCAGCCCCAGCATTTT
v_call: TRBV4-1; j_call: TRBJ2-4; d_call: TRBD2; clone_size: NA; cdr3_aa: CASSQVLAGGLAKNIQYF; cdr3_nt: TGCGCCAGCAGCCAAGTACTAGCGGGGGGGTTAGCCAAAAACATTCAGTACTTC
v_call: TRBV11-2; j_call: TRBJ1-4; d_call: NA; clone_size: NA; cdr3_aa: CASSLQGYKGEKLFF; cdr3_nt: TGTGCCAGCAGCTTACAGGGGTATAAGGGTGAAAAACTGTTTTTT
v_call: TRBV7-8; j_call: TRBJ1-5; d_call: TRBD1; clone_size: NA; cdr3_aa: CASSLGTVYSNQPQHF; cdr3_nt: TGTGCCAGCAGCCTAGGGACAGTCTATAGCAATCAGCCCCAGCATTTT
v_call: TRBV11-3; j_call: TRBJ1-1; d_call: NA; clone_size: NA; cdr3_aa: CASSSGFTEAFF; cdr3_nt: TGTGCCAGCAGCTCAGGGTTCACTGAAGCTTTCTTT
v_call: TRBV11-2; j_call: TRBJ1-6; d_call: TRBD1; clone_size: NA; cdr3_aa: CASSSLQGAKSPLHF; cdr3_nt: TGTGCCAGCAGCTCTCTACAGGGGGCGAAGTCACCCCTCCACTTT
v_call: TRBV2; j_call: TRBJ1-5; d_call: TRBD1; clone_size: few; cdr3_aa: CASSKTLPGQNNQPQHF; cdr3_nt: TGTGCCAGCAGTAAAACCCTTCCGGGACAGAACAATCAGCCCCAGCATTTT
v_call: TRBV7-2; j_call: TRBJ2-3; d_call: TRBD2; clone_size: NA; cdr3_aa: CASSLLGGAPTDTQYF; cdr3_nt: TGTGCCAGCAGCTTGCTCGGGGGGGCCCCCACAGATACGCAGTATTTT
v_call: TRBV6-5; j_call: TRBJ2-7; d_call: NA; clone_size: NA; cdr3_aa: CASSHPGSYEQYF; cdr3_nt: TGTGCCAGCAGTCACCCAGGTTCCTACGAGCAGTACTTC
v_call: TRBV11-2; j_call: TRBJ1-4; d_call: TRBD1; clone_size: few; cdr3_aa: CASSQTGTGEKLFF; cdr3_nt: TGTGCCAGCAGCCAGACCGGGACAGGGGAAAAACTGTTTTTT
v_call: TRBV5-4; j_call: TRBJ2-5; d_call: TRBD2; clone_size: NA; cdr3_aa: CASSSTSGGQETQYF; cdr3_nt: TGTGCCAGCAGCTCGACTAGCGGGGGGCAAGAGACCCAGTACTTC
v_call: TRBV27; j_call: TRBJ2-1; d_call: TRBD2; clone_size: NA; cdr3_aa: CASRASGGANEQFF; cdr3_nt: TGTGCCAGCAGGGCTAGCGGGGGGGCGAATGAGCAGTTCTTC
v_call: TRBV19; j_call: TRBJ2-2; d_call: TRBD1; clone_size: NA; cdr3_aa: CASSIGRGHTGELFF; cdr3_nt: TGTGCCAGTAGTATCGGCAGGGGGCACACCGGGGAGCTGTTTTTT
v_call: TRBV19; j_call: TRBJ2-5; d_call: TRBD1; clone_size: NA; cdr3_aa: CASSSQKQGVDETQYF; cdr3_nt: TGTGCCAGTAGTTCACAGAAACAGGGGGTAGACGAGACCCAGTACTTC
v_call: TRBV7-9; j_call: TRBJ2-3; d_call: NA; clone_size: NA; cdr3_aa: CASPEGRGLTDTQYF; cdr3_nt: TGTGCCAGCCCTGAGGGCAGGGGCCTCACAGATACGCAGTATTTT
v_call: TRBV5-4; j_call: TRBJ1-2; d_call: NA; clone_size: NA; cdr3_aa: CASSKTTGAYGYTF; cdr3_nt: TGTGCCAGCAGCAAAACGACAGGAGCTTATGGCTACACCTTC
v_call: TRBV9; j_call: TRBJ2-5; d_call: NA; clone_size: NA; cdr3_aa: CASKGSGATQYF; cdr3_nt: TGTGCCAGCAAGGGCAGTGGGGCGACCCAGTACTTC
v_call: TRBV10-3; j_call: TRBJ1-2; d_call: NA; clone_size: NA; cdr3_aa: CAITRGGAGYTF; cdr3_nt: TGTGCCATCACTCGGGGCGGGGCAGGCTACACCTTC
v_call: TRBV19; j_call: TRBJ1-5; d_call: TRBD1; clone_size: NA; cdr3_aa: CASRDRGSGPQHF; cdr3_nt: TGTGCCAGCCGAGACAGGGGATCGGGGCCCCAGCATTTT
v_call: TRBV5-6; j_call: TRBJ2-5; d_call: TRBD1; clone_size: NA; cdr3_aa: CASSLGTGVGKTQYF; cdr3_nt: TGTGCCAGCAGCTTGGGAACAGGGGTCGGGAAGACCCAGTACTTC
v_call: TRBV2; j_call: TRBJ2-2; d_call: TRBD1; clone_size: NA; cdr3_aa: CASGEPGTGIAGELFF; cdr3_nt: TGTGCCAGCGGGGAACCCGGGACAGGGATTGCCGGGGAGCTGTTTTTT
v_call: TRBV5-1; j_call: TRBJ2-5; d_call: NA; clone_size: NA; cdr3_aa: CASSLGTGKETQYF; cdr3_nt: TGCGCCAGCAGCTTGGGAACAGGGAAAGAGACCCAGTACTTC